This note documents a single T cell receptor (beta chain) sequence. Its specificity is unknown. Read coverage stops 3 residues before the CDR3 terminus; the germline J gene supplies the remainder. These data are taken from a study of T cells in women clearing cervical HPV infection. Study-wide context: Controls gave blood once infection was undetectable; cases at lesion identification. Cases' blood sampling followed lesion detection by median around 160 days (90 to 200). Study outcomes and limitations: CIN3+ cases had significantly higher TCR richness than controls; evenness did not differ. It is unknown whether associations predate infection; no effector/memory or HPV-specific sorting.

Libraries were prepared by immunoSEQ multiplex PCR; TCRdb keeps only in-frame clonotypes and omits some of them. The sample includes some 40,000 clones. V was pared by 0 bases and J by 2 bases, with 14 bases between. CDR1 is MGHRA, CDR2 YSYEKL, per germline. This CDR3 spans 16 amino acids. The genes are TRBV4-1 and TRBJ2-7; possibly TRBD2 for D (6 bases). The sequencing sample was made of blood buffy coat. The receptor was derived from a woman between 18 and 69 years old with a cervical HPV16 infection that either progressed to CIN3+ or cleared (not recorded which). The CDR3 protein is CASSQEDPGVTYEQYF. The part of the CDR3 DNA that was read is TGCGCCAGCAGCCAAGAAGACCCGGGGGTTACCTACGAG.